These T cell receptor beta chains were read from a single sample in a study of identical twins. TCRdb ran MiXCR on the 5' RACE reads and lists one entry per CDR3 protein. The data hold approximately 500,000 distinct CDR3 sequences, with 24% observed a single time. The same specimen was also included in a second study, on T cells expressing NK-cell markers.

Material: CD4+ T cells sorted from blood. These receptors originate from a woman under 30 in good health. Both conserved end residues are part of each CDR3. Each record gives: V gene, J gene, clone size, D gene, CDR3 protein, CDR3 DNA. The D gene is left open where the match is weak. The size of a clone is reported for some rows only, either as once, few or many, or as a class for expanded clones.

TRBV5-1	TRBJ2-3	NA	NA	CASSLTNGGTDTQYF	TGCGCCAGCAGCTTGACCAACGGGGGCACAGATACGCAGTATTTT
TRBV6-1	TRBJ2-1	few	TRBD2	CASLSGGTYNEQFF	TGTGCCAGCCTCTCGGGAGGAACCTACAATGAGCAGTTCTTC
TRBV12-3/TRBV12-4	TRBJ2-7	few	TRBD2	CASHFTAGTSIHEQYF	TGTGCCAGCCACTTCACAGCCGGGACTAGTATCCACGAGCAGTACTTC
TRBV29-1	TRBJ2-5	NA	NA	CSVEGDSETQYF	TGCAGCGTTGAAGGGGACTCCGAGACCCAGTACTTC
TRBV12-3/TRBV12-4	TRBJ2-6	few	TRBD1	CASRTIGTEGNVLTF	TGTGCCAGCAGGACCATAGGGACAGAAGGGAACGTCCTGACTTTC
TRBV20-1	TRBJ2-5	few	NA	CSAVSRVGETQYF	TGCAGTGCTGTGTCGCGAGTCGGAGAGACCCAGTACTTC
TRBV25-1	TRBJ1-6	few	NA	CATPTNLFYNSPLHF	TGTGCCACCCCGACCAATCTGTTTTATAATTCACCCCTCCACTTT
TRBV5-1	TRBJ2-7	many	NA	CASSLDNYEQYF	TGTGCCAGCAGCTTAGATAACTACGAGCAGTACTTC
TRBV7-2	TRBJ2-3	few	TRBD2	CASSLSLAGETQYF	TGTGCCAGCAGCTTATCGCTAGCGGGAGAGACACAGTATTTT
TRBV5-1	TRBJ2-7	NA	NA	CASSLGTADYEQYF	TGCGCCAGCAGCTTGGGTACCGCCGACTACGAGCAGTACTTC
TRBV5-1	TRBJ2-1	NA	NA	CASSLAERYNEQFF	TGCGCCAGCAGCTTGGCGGAGAGATACAATGAGCAGTTCTTC
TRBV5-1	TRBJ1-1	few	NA	CASSLTWTSEAFF	TGCGCCAGCAGCTTGACCTGGACGTCAGAAGCTTTCTTT
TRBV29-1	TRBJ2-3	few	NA	CSVRRTDTQYF	TGCAGCGTTCGACGCACAGATACGCAGTATTTT
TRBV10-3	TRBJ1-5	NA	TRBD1	CAISRQGRDQPQHF	TGTGCCATCAGTCGACAGGGGAGGGACCAGCCCCAGCATTTT
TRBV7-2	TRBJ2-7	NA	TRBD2	CASSPRRVAGVYEQYF	TGTGCCAGCAGCCCAAGGAGGGTAGCGGGGGTATACGAGCAGTACTTC
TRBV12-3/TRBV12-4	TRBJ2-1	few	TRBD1	CASSFDRAGNEQFF	TGTGCCAGCAGCTTCGACAGGGCAGGCAATGAGCAGTTCTTC
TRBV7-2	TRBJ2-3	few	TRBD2	CASSLAGPSGTSTDTQYF	TGTGCCAGCAGCTTAGCGGGTCCTAGCGGGACTAGCACAGATACGCAGTATTTT
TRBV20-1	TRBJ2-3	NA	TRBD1	CSARDRGRASTDTQYF	TGCAGTGCTAGAGATAGGGGGCGGGCTAGCACAGATACGCAGTATTTT
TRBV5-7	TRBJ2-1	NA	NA	CASSRWRICSYNEQFF	TGTGCCAGCAGCCGGTGGCGCATCTGCTCCTACAATGAGCAGTTCTTC
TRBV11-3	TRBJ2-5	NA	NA	CASSTGQRIQETQYF	TGTGCCAGCAGCACCGGACAGAGGATACAAGAGACCCAGTACTTC
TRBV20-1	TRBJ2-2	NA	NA	CSAKGNLRPNTGELFF	TGCAGTGCGAAAGGAAACCTCCGTCCGAACACCGGGGAGCTGTTTTTT
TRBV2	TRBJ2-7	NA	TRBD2	CASSVSGLAGVMQYF	TGTGCCAGCAGTGTCAGTGGGCTAGCGGGAGTGATGCAGTACTTC
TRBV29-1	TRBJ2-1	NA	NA	CSVSENNEQFF	TGCAGCGTGAGCGAAAACAATGAGCAGTTCTTC
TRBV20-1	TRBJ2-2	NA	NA	CSADRNTGELFF	TGCAGTGCGGACAGGAACACCGGGGAGCTGTTTTTT
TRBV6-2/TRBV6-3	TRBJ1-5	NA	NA	CASSALVSNQPQHF	TGTGCCAGCAGTGCATTGGTTAGCAATCAGCCCCAGCATTTT
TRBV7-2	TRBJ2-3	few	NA	CASSPQGSMADTQYF	TGTGCCAGCAGCCCCCAGGGCTCAATGGCAGATACGCAGTATTTT
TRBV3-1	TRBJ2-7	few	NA	CASSQGKFYEQYF	TGTGCCAGCAGCCAGGGGAAATTCTACGAGCAGTACTTC
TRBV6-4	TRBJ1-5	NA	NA	CASSGQMNQPQHF	TGTGCCAGCAGTGGGCAGATGAATCAGCCCCAGCATTTT
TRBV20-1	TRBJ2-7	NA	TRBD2	CSASTGGVGPYEQYF	TGCAGTGCTAGTACGGGGGGGGTAGGTCCCTACGAGCAGTACTTC
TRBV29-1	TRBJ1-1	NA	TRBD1	CSVDSPYLDRGTSEAFF	TGCAGCGTTGACTCCCCCTACCTGGACAGGGGGACCTCTGAAGCTTTCTTT
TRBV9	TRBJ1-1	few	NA	CASSVDVTGREAFF	TGTGCCAGCAGCGTAGACGTTACGGGCAGGGAGGCTTTCTTT
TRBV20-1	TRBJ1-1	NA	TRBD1	CSARQGSVAEAFF	TGCAGTGCCCGACAGGGTTCGGTAGCTGAAGCTTTCTTT
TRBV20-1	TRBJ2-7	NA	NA	CSARKGSLYEQYF	TGCAGTGCTAGAAAAGGGTCACTTTACGAGCAGTACTTC
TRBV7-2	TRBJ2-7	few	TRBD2	CASSWRLASSYEQYF	TGTGCCAGCAGCTGGAGACTAGCGTCTTCCTACGAGCAGTACTTC
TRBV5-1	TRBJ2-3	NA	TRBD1	CASSLFQGAGPDTQYF	TGCGCCAGCAGCTTGTTTCAGGGGGCAGGGCCAGATACGCAGTATTTT
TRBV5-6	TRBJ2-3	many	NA	CASSLAGQTDTQYF	TGTGCCAGCAGCTTGGCAGGACAGACAGATACGCAGTATTTT
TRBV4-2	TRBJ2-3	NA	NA	CASSQGGFTDTQYF	TGTGCCAGCAGCCAAGGGGGGTTCACAGATACGCAGTATTTT
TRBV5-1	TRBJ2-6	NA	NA	CASSSGRTGANVLTF	TGCGCCAGCAGCTCAGGGCGTACTGGGGCCAACGTCCTGACTTTC
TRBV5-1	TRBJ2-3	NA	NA	CASSGRGTDGDTQYF	TGCGCCAGCAGCGGGAGAGGAACAGATGGGGATACGCAGTATTTT
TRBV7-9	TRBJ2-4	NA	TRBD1	CASSLGTGGSNIQYF	TGTGCCAGCAGCTTAGGAACAGGGGGCTCAAACATTCAGTACTTC
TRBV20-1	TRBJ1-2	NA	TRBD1	CSARELTGGYGYTF	TGCAGTGCTAGAGAACTGACAGGGGGCTATGGCTACACCTTC